Below are 11 T cell receptor beta chains sequenced from a single sample in a study of blood T cell repertoires in COVID-19. Here immunoSEQ multiplex PCR was the method, and the copy in TCRdb shows in-frame clones only, minus some. The repertoire includes more than 6,000 clones, 70% to 85% of them detected once, and roughly 32% sits in the top ten. Sequenced sample: peripheral blood. All receptors derive from a human donor in a cohort sampled during active COVID-19.

This sequence joins TRBV5-1 and TRBJ2-2; D gene ambiguous. V was trimmed by 2 bases and J by 1 base, leaving 3 bases between them. The CDR3 loop spans 13 amino acids. Looked up from germline, CDR1 is SGHRS and CDR2 is YFSETQ. The CDR3 sequence: CASSFQNTGELFF. CDR3 in DNA: TGCGCCAGCAGCTTCCAGAACACCGGGGAGCTGTTTTTT.

The chain employs TRBV24-1 and TRBJ2-3; 8 nucleotides line up with TRBD2. Trimming cost V 4 bases and J 8 bases; bases outside gene matches: 19. The germline V gene encodes CDR1 KGHDR and CDR2 SFDVKD. This CDR3 is built from 18 residues. In nucleotides, the CDR3 is TGTGCCACCAGTGAATCCGACCCAGTCAGCGGGAGAAGGGGTACGCAGTATTTT. It specifies CATSESDPVSGRRGTQYF.

V usage is TRBV24-1 and J usage is TRBJ2-6, with 10 bases matching TRBD1. J was trimmed by 0 bases and V by 5 bases; bases with no gene match: 12. The CDR3 runs 20 residues. Germline CDR1 and CDR2: KGHDR and SFDVKD. CDR3: CATSGQGARTLGSGANVLTF. The CDR3 DNA is TGTGCCACCAGTGGACAGGGGGCGCGCACTTTGGGCTCTGGGGCCAACGTCCTGACTTTC.

V is TRBV7-8 and J is TRBJ1-1, with a weak D call TRBD1 (5 bases). Trimming removed 3 bases at V and 3 bases at J, with 17 bases between. The CDR3 is 16 amino acids. Germline CDR1 and CDR2: SGHVS and FQNEAQ. The CDR3 region is CASSLGRGAKYTEAFF. Written as DNA, the CDR3 is TGTGCCAGCAGCTTGGGAAGGGGCGCTAAATACACTGAAGCTTTCTTT.

The chain links TRBV20-1 to TRBJ2-1; 8 bases are a match to TRBD2. Germline V gene data show CDR1 as DFQATT and CDR2 as SNEGSKA (reference sequence). The CDR3 totals 15 residues. Trimming took 3 bases from V and 2 from J; bases not matched to a gene: 6. CDR3: CSASRSSGTYNEQFF. CDR3 coding DNA: TGCAGTGCTAGTCGTAGTAGCGGGACCTACAATGAGCAGTTCTTC.

The rearrangement joins TRBV11-2 to TRBJ2-1, with a possible D match to TRBD2 (6 bases). CDR1 is SGHAT, CDR2 FQNNGV, per germline. V gave up 1 base and J gave up 2 bases, with 6 bases separating them. CDR3 length: 14 amino acids. This chain's CDR3 is CASSLVAAYNEQFF. In DNA, the CDR3 is TGTGCCAGCAGCTTAGTAGCGGCCTACAATGAGCAGTTCTTC.

The V gene is TRBV7-3, the J gene TRBJ2-3; TRBD2 matches at 16 bases. V lost 5 bases, J lost 2 bases, and 7 bases stayed unmatched. The germline V gene has CDR1 SGHTA and CDR2 FQGTGA. This CDR3 is 18 amino acids long. CDR3 DNA: TGTGCCAGCAGCATCGGGACTAGCGGGAGGGGACCCACAGATACGCAGTATTTT. It translates to CASSIGTSGRGPTDTQYF.

V and J are TRBV14 and TRBJ2-2, with D perhaps matching TRBD2 (7 bases). The CDR3 extends over 17 amino acids. The V gene's germline CDR1 is SGHDN and CDR2 FVKESK. Trimming took off 1 base at V and 9 bases at J, with 21 bases between the two ends. CDR3: CASSQGLGGGPIRELFF. The CDR3 DNA reads as TGTGCCAGCAGCCAAGGATTAGGGGGGGGGCCGATCCGGGAGCTGTTTTTT.

The rearrangement links TRBV6-5 to TRBJ2-5, with a tentative D call TRBD1 (6 bases). CDR1 is MNHEY, CDR2 SVGAGI, per germline. The CDR3 length is 14 residues. V was cut by 4 bases and J by 4 bases, with 13 bases left in between. This chain's CDR3 is CASSWGRGRETQYF. The CDR3 region has the DNA TGTGCCAGCAGTTGGGGCAGGGGCCGAGAGACCCAGTACTTC.

The genes are TRBV7-2 and TRBJ2-3, with TRBD2 identical over 9 bases. This CDR3 region has 16 residues. In germline, CDR1 is SGHTA, CDR2 FQGNSA. Trimming at V came to 8 bases and at J to 9 bases, leaving 18 bases not matched to a gene. The CDR3 DNA reads as TGTGCCAGCCACAAAGCGAGCGGGGGGCCCCCTGGGACGCAGTATTTT. Its translation: CASHKASGGPPGTQYF.

The V and J genes are TRBV5-1 and TRBJ2-3; D is possibly TRBD2 (6 bases). Germline CDR1 is SGHRS and CDR2 is YFSETQ. The CDR3 runs 15 residues. V lost 0 bases and J 3 bases, leaving 11 bases between the germline ends. The CDR3 protein is CASSLVGSGTDTQYF. The CDR3 nucleotides read TGCGCCAGCAGCTTGGTAGGTAGCGGAACAGATACGCAGTATTTT.